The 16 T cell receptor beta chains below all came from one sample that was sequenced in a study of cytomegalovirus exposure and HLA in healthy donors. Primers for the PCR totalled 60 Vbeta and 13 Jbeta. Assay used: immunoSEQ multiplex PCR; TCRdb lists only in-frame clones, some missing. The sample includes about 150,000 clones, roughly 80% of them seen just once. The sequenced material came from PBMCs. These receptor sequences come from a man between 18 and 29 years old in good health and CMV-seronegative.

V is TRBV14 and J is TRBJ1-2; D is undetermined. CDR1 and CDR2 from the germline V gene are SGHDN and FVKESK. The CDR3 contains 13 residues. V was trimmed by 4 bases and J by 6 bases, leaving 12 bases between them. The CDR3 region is CASSPLIPDGYTF. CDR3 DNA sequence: TGTGCCAGCAGCCCACTTATCCCCGATGGCTACACCTTC.

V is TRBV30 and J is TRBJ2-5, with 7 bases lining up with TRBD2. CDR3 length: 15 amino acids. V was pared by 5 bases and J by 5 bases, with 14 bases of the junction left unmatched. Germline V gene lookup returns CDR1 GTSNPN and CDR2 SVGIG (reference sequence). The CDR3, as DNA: TGTGCCTGGGGGGACTACGGACTGGGGCTGGAGACCCAGTACTTC. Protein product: CAWGDYGLGLETQYF. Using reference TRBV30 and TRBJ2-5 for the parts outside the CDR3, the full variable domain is SQTIHQWPATLVQPVGSPLSLECTVEGTSNPNLYWYRQAAGRGLQLLFYSVGIGQISSEVPQNLSASRPQDRQFILSSKKLLLSDSGFYLCAWGDYGLGLETQYFGPGTRLLVL.

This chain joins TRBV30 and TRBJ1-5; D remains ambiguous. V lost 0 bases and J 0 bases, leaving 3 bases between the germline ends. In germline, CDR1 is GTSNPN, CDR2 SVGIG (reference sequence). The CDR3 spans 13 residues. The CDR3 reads CAWSVRSNQPQHF. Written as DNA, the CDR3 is TGTGCCTGGAGTGTCCGTAGCAATCAGCCCCAGCATTTT.

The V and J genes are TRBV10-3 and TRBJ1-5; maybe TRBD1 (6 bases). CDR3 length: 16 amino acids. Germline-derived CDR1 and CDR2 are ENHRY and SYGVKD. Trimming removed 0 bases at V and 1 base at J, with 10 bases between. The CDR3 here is CAISESGGVSNQPQHF. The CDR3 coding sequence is TGTGCCATCAGTGAGTCAGGGGGTGTCAGCAATCAGCCCCAGCATTTT.

CDR3 DNA: TGTGCCAGCAGTGCCCAAGGGGGCGCCGATGGCTACACCTTC. Encoded protein: CASSAQGGADGYTF. V gene TRBV6-5 combines with J gene TRBJ1-2; 7 nucleotides match TRBD1. CDR1 is MNHEY and CDR2 is SVGAGI in the germline V gene. The J segment lost 6 bases and the V segment lost 5 bases, leaving 9 bases of the junction unmatched. The CDR3 loop spans 14 amino acids.

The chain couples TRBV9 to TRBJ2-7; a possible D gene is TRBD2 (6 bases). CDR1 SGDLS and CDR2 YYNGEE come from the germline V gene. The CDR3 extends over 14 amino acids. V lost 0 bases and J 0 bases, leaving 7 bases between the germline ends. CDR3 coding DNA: TGTGCCAGCAGCGTAGTCGGGAGCTCCTACGAGCAGTACTTC. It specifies CASSVVGSSYEQYF.

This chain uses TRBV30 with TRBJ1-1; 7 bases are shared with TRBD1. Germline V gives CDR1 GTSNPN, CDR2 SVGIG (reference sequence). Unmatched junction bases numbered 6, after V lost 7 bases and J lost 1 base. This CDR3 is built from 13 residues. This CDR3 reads CALTGLENTEAFF. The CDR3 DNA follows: TGTGCCTTGACAGGGTTGGAGAACACTGAAGCTTTCTTT. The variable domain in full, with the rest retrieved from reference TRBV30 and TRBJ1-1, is SQTIHQWPATLVQPVGSPLSLECTVEGTSNPNLYWYRQAAGRGLQLLFYSVGIGQISSEVPQNLSASRPQDRQFILSSKKLLLSDSGFYLCALTGLENTEAFFGQGTRLTVV.

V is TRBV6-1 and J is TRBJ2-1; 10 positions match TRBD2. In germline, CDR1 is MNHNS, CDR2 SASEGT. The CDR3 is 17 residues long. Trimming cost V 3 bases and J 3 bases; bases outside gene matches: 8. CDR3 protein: CASSEPGSGRFYNEQFF. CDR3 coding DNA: TGTGCCAGCAGTGAGCCAGGTAGCGGGAGGTTCTACAATGAGCAGTTCTTC.

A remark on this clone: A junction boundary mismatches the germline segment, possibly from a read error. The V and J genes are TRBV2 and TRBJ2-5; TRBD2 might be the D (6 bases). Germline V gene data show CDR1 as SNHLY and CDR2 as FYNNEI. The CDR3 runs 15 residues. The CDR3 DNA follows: TGTGCCAGCGGTCTTTTAACCGGGAGAGAAGAGGCCCAGTACTTC. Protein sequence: CASGLLTGREEAQYF.

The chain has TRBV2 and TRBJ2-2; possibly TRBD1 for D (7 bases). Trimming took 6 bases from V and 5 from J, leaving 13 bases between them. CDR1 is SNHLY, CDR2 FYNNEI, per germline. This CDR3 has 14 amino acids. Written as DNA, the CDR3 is TGTGCCAGCAGACCGACAGGGAGGACCGGGGAGCTGTTTTTT. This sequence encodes CASRPTGRTGELFF.

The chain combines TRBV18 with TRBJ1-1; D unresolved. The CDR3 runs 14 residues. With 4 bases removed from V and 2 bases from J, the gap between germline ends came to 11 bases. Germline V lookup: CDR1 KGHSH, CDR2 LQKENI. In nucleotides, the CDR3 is TGTGCCAGCTCACTAGCCCGATTAAACACTGAAGCTTTCTTT. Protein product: CASSLARLNTEAFF.

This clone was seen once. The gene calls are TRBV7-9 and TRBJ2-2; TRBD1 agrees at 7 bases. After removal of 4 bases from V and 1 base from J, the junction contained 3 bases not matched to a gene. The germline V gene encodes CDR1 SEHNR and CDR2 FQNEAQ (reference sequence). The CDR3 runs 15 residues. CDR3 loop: CASSSGQLNTGELFF. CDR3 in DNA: TGTGCCAGCAGCTCGGGACAGCTGAACACCGGGGAGCTGTTTTTT.

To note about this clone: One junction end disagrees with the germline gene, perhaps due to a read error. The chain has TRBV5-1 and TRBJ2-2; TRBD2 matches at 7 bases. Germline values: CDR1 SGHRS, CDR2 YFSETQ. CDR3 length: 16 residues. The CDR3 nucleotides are TGCGCCAGCAGGGCCCTAGCGGAAGCGAACACCGGGGAGCTGCTTTTT. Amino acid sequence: CASRALAEANTGELLF. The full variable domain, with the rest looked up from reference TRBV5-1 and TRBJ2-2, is KAGVTQTPRYLIKTRGQQVTLSCSPISGHRSVSWYQQTPGQGLQFLFEYFSETQRNKGNFPGRFSGRQFSNSRSEMNVSTLELGDSALYLCASRALAEANTGELLFGEGSRLTVL.

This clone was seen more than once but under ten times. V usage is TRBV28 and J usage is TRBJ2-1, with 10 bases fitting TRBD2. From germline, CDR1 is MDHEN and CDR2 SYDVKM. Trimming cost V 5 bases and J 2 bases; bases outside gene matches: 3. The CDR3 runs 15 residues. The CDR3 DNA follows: TGTGCCAGCAGTCTGAGCGGGAGGGCCTACAATGAGCAGTTCTTC. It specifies CASSLSGRAYNEQFF.

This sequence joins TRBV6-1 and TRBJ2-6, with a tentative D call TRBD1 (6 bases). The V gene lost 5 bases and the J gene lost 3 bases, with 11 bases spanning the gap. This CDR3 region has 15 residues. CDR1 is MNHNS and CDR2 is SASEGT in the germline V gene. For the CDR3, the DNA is TGTGCCAGCAGTATATCAGGGGTTGGGGCCAACGTCCTGACTTTC. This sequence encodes CASSISGVGANVLTF.

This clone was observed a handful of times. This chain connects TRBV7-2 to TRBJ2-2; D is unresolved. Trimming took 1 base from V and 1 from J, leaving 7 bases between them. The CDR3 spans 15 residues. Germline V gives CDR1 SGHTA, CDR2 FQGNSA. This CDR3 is CASSLGVKNTGELFF. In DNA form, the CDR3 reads TGTGCCAGCAGCTTAGGTGTTAAGAACACCGGGGAGCTGTTTTTT.